The next 17 T cell receptor beta chains were all read from a single sample in a study of blood T cell repertoires in COVID-19 (dated by TCRdb to about 2020). Libraries came from the immunoSEQ multiplex PCR assay. Entries here come from immuneACCESS through TCRdb and include only in-frame sequences with V and J called. Some clones fail to appear in such tables; in the studies checked, an unresolved V gene covers under half of the shortfall, and the cause of the remainder is unknown. The sample table holds 150,000 or so clones, of which about 80% were seen once. About 3.7% of the sample lies in the top ten. Source material: PBMCs or T cells enriched from blood (not recorded which). Source of these receptors: a woman aged 60 to 75 who had recovered from COVID-19.

The chain links TRBV7-9 to TRBJ1-2, with D possibly being TRBD1 (6 bases). Germline V gene data show CDR1 as SEHNR and CDR2 as FQNEAQ (reference sequence). The V end lost 5 bases, the J end lost 3 bases, and 13 bases lay between the germline ends. The CDR3 loop spans 14 amino acids. In DNA, the CDR3 is TGTGCCAGCAGCCCAACCGCAGGGGACTATGGCTACACCTTC. Protein product: CASSPTAGDYGYTF.

The gene calls are TRBV18 and TRBJ1-1; D gene unclear. Germline assignment: CDR1 KGHSH and CDR2 LQKENI. The length of the CDR3 is 13 residues. V was clipped by 5 bases and J by 0 bases, with 7 bases between them. The CDR3 spells CASSSGMNTEAFF. The CDR3 region has the DNA TGTGCCAGCTCAAGCGGGATGAACACTGAAGCTTTCTTT.

This chain connects TRBV11-2 to TRBJ2-7; 9 bases fit TRBD2. The CDR3 length is 15 residues. With V trimmed by 5 bases and J by 7 bases, 12 bases remained unmatched. Germline V CDR1 and CDR2: SGHAT, FQNNGV. Written as DNA, the CDR3 is TGTGCCAGCAGCCCTCTCGCGCGGGGGGGCGGTGAGCAGTACTTC. Protein sequence: CASSPLARGGGEQYF.

The chain carries TRBV5-1 and TRBJ1-2; D ambiguous. Trimming stripped 4 bases from V and 0 bases from J, with 10 bases between. The CDR3 spans 14 residues. CDR1 SGHRS and CDR2 YFSETQ come from the germline V gene. In nucleotides, the CDR3 is TGCGCCAGCAGCCCATACAGTCCTAACTATGGCTACACCTTC. This encodes CASSPYSPNYGYTF. Filled out from reference TRBV5-1 and TRBJ1-2, the complete variable domain reads KAGVTQTPRYLIKTRGQQVTLSCSPISGHRSVSWYQQTPGQGLQFLFEYFSETQRNKGNFPGRFSGRQFSNSRSEMNVSTLELGDSALYLCASSPYSPNYGYTFGSGTRLTVV.

The chain links TRBV6-5 to TRBJ1-3; perhaps TRBD1 as D (5 bases). V lost 6 bases and J 4 bases, leaving 13 bases between the germline ends. The CDR3 contains 14 residues. Germline V lookup: CDR1 MNHEY, CDR2 SVGAGI. The CDR3 here is CASRRGVFGNTIYF. The CDR3 bases are TGTGCCAGCAGAAGGGGCGTATTCGGAAACACCATATATTTT.

This clone was counted a few times. This chain connects TRBV12-3 or TRBV12-4 to TRBJ2-7, with 9 bases that match TRBD1. V dropped 5 bases and J dropped 5; count of bases not matched to a gene: 4. The CDR3 has 13 residues. This CDR3 is CASSRQGVDEQYF. CDR3 DNA sequence: TGTGCCAGCAGTAGACAGGGGGTGGACGAGCAGTACTTC.

The rearrangement joins TRBV5-6 to TRBJ1-2; D not resolved. The CDR3 runs to 13 residues. Between the trimmed V and J ends, which lost 0 bases and 5 bases, there was a span of 8 bases. Germline values: CDR1 SGHDT, CDR2 YYEEEE. The CDR3 protein is CASSLGSDYGYTF. CDR3 in DNA: TGTGCCAGCAGCTTGGGCAGCGATTATGGCTACACCTTC.

The V call is TRBV4-1, the J call TRBJ2-3; 8 bases are a match to TRBD2. Germline V gives CDR1 MGHRA, CDR2 YSYEKL. This CDR3 is built from 14 residues. The ends lost 4 bases at V and 5 bases at J; junction bases unmatched: 5. The chain's CDR3 is CASSPGLGGDTQYF. The CDR3 DNA sequence: TGCGCCAGCAGCCCGGGACTAGGGGGAGATACGCAGTATTTT.

The CDR3 sequence is CASGLVESERRYSYEQYF. DNA for the CDR3: TGTGCTAGTGGTTTGGTAGAGTCAGAGCGGCGTTACTCCTACGAGCAGTACTTC. V is TRBV12-5 and J is TRBJ2-7, with D perhaps matching TRBD2 (5 bases). V gave up 0 bases and J gave up 0 bases, with 18 bases separating them. From germline, CDR1 is LGHNT and CDR2 FRNRAP. The CDR3 extends over 18 amino acids.

The CDR3 nucleotides are TGTGCCAGCAGCGTACGGCCTAGCGGGGCTTATGAGCAGTTCTTC. Amino acid sequence: CASSVRPSGAYEQFF. The chain employs TRBV9 and TRBJ2-1, with 9 bases aligning to TRBD2. The CDR3 loop spans 15 amino acids. V lost 1 base to trimming and J lost 8 bases; unmatched junction nucleotides: 7. CDR1 and CDR2 from the germline V gene are SGDLS and YYNGEE.

The rearrangement joins TRBV29-1 to TRBJ1-2, with TRBD1 identical over 7 bases. The germline gives CDR1 SQVTM, CDR2 ANQGSEA. Trimming took 3 bases from V and 6 from J; bases not matched to a gene: 4. This CDR3 region has 12 residues. CDR3 bases: TGCAGCGTTGAGAAGGGGGCTAATGGCTACACCTTC. Translating it yields CSVEKGANGYTF.

In its sample, this clone was seen once. The chain couples TRBV9 to TRBJ2-3; possibly TRBD1 for D (6 bases). The CDR3 contains 14 residues. V dropped 1 base and J dropped 2 bases, with 8 bases sitting between them. Germline V gene lookup returns CDR1 SGDLS and CDR2 YYNGEE. The CDR3 reads CASSVRTDTDTQYF. The DNA of the CDR3 is TGTGCCAGCAGCGTAAGGACAGACACAGATACGCAGTATTTT.

This chain joins TRBV4-1 and TRBJ2-7; D perhaps matches TRBD1 (5 bases). Germline lookup yields CDR1 MGHRA and CDR2 YSYEKL. The V end was cut by 2 bases, the J end by 6 bases, with 14 bases between. This CDR3 is 14 amino acids long. CDR3 loop: CASSQTGKTGEQYF. CDR3 nucleotides: TGCGCCAGCAGCCAAACAGGAAAAACGGGCGAGCAGTACTTC.

This chain links TRBV4-2 with TRBJ2-1; D gene uncertain. Germline lookup yields CDR1 LGHNA and CDR2 YNFKEQ. V lost 1 base and J lost 3, with 7 bases in between. The CDR3 totals 14 residues. CDR3: CASSQVSNYNEQFF. In nucleotides, the CDR3 is TGTGCCAGCAGCCAAGTGAGCAACTACAATGAGCAGTTCTTC.

The J gene is TRBJ2-3, the V gene TRBV7-2; perhaps TRBD2 as D (6 bases). Looked up from germline, CDR1 is SGHTA and CDR2 is FQGNSA. The germline V and J ends were trimmed by 6 bases and 3 bases, with 16 bases remaining between them. The CDR3 spans 15 residues. The DNA for the CDR3 is TGTGCCAGCAGTCGAACCGGGACTCCTACAGATACGCAGTATTTT. Translating it yields CASSRTGTPTDTQYF. The variable domain in full, completed from reference TRBV7-2 and TRBJ2-3, reads GAGVSQSPSNKVTEKGKDVELRCDPISGHTALYWYRQSLGQGLEFLIYFQGNSAPDKSGLPSDRFSAERTGGSVSTLTIQRTQQEDSAVYLCASSRTGTPTDTQYFGPGTRLTVL.

This clone was observed a few times. The CDR3 region is CASGDSGGRDTIYF. CDR3 nucleotides: TGTGCTAGTGGGGACTCAGGGGGCAGAGACACCATATATTTT. This chain uses TRBV12-5 with TRBJ1-3; TRBD1 matches at 8 bases. There are 14 residues in the CDR3. Germline CDR1 reads LGHNT; CDR2 reads FRNRAP. V lost 6 bases to trimming and J lost 8 bases; unmatched junction nucleotides: 9.

This chain joins TRBV10-3 and TRBJ1-3; tentatively, D is TRBD1 (5 bases). The CDR3 sequence is 16 residues long. Germline CDR1 ENHRY, CDR2 SYGVKD. V gave up 0 bases and J gave up 4 bases, with 13 bases separating them. DNA of the CDR3: TGTGCCATCAGTGAGTCGGTACCCCGGACAGGAAACACCATATATTTT. Translating gives CAISESVPRTGNTIYF.